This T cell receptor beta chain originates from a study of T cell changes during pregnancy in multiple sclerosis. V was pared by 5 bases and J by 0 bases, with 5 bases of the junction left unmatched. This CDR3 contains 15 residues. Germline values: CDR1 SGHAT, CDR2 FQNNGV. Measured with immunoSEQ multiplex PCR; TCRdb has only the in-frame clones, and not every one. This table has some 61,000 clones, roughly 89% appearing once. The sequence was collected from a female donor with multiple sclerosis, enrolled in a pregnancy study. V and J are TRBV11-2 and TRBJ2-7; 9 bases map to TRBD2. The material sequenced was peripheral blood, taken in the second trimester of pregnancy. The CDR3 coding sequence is TGTGCCAGCAGCCCAAGCGGGGGGAACTCCTACGAGCAGTACTTC. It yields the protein CASSPSGGNSYEQYF.